This T cell receptor (beta chain) is from a study of T cells in Graves' hyperthyroidism and ophthalmopathy (dated by TCRdb to the late 2010s). In the study overall: Peripheral blood samples were taken at initial diagnosis, before any treatment was given. A discovery cohort of about 96 patients, roughly 45 with Graves' ophthalmopathy and 57 with stable Graves' hyperthyroidism, was used to find distinguishing TCR V-J signatures. An independent validation cohort of fewer than 20 hyperthyroidism patients and roughly 16 patients who later progressed to ophthalmopathy tested prospective prediction of ophthalmopathy. The roughly 91 discovery patients were randomly divided into training and test sets at a 7:3 ratio. Thyroid tissue and blood T-cell repertoires from about six Graves' hyperthyroidism patients were also compared in the study. After sampling, hyperthyroidism patients received methimazole starting at 30 mg daily, and ophthalmopathy patients received high-dose intravenous methylprednisolone. According to the paper, TCR Vbeta CDR3 sequencing was carried out on 135 peripheral blood samples, which came from 40 to 45 ophthalmopathy, fewer than 80 hyperthyroidism and 17 progressor patients.

A patient counted as having stable Graves' hyperthyroidism if no progression to ophthalmopathy occurred over 18 months of follow-up. Hyperthyroidism patients were newly diagnosed, had a disease duration of under 2 months, and were aged 18 to 65 years. Patients with uncontrolled infections, other autoimmune diseases, pregnancy or lactation were excluded. Clinical symptoms, serum thyroxine and TRAb, thyroid ultrasound, and orbital computed tomography formed the basis for the diagnoses. PBMCs were separated from roughly 10 ml of fresh peripheral blood using Ficoll-Paque density gradient centrifugation. Total RNA was extracted using Trizol reagent, and RNA quality was assessed on an Agilent 2100 Bioanalyzer. The TCR beta CDR3 regions were amplified from the RNA transcripts. For the first round of RT-PCR on the TCR CDR3, the HTBI primer set was used together with the Qiagen OneStep RT-PCR kit. Libraries were constructed in a second round of multiplex PCR, after which size selection and purification were performed. Paired-end sequencing of the libraries was performed with 100 bp reads on an Illumina HiSeq2000. Under the source paper's analysis protocol: SOAPnuke was used to process the raw data, removing reads that contained adapters or uncalled bases, had a mean Phred below 15, or lacked an exact match to the constant primer or identifier. COPE v1.2.5 was used to merge the high-quality paired reads, and each unique nucleotide sequence was defined as a clonotype. Clonotypes were aligned to IMGT TRBV, TRBD and TRBJ reference segments using MiTCR v1.1. Only V-J combinations with frequency above 0.0001, covering 99.2% of repertoires, were analysed. A TCS score was defined as the ratio of F50 (clonal expansion) to E x V (chaos), with BLOSUM62-based TCRdist applied between CDR3 peptides within each V-J. Welch's t-statistics and random forest reduced 500 to 550 V-J features to around 14, which were used in a naive Bayes classifier (R e1071). Clones were called with MiXCR by TCRdb after fastp trimmed the public reads at Q25, and only in-frame beta chains were retained. Every entry covers one CDR3 protein and lists the most common genes and DNA from its rows. None of the V and J calls come from the authors' own analysis; TCRdb made them. The sample table lists 400,000 to 500,000 distinct CDR3 sequences, 13% to 15% of them with a count of one. The ten largest clonotypes hold under 20% of the sample.

The sample holds many counts of this clonotype. The specificity of this receptor is unknown. It has no much larger one-base neighbor in the sample; base qualities were not kept. The paper as a whole reports these results and caveats: In validation, progression to ophthalmopathy was predicted by the model with 70.59% sensitivity and roughly 76% specificity, a median of roughly 6 months before onset. Sample size was not statistically predetermined, and blinding of investigators to group allocation was not performed. Most expanded thyroid clonotypes (frequency above 0.001) were also detected in blood, a finding suggesting that blood repertoires may reflect thyroid immune responses. A model built on a 13 V-J signature distinguished ophthalmopathy from stable hyperthyroidism, reaching 85% to 90% sensitivity and about 81% specificity in cross-validation and 80%/75% in testing.

The TCR comes from a woman in her late teens or twenties with Graves' hyperthyroidism. The sequencing input was blood.

The DNA sequence is given as TGTGCCAGTAGTATCGGCGCCCTTAACTATGGCTACACCTTC. Its product reads: CASSIGALNYGYTF. The sequence links TRBV19 to TRBJ1-2; the D gene cannot be named for sure. V lost 3 bases and J lost 1 base; the stretch between them is 9 bases long. Via the germline V gene (reference sequence), CDR1 is LNHDA and CDR2 SQIVND. The CDR3 contains 14 residues, cysteine and phenylalanine counted. The entry retains the CDR3 DNA only, 42 bases that are in frame from base 1. Beyond the CDR3, the reference TRBV19 and TRBJ1-2 genes provide the residues; the full variable domain reads: DGGITQSPKYLFRKEGQNVTLSCEQNLNHDAMYWYRQDPGQGLRLIYYSQIVNDFQKGDIAEGYSVSREKKESFPLTVTSAQKNPTAFYLCASSIGALNYGYTFGSGTRLTVV.